The 17 T cell receptor beta chains reported below all come from one sample, sequenced in a study of blood T cell repertoires in COVID-19. Using immunoSEQ multiplex PCR, the repertoire was profiled, and TCRdb retains in-frame clones only, with some absent. Among over 70,000 clones listed, around 76% were seen once. Sequencing was done on a sample of peripheral blood. These TCRs come from an elderly woman with active or convalescent COVID-19.

This chain connects TRBV27 to TRBJ1-1; D is perhaps TRBD1 (5 bases). The V gene's germline CDR1 is MNHEY and CDR2 SMNVEV (reference sequence). Trimming left V 5 bases short and J 1 base short, with 11 bases between. The CDR3 consists of 14 residues. CDR3 region: CASSTQDKNTEAFF. DNA for the CDR3: TGTGCCAGCAGTACACAGGACAAGAACACTGAAGCTTTCTTT.

Only a few counts were recorded for this clone. This sequence joins TRBV9 and TRBJ2-7, with 11 bases aligning to TRBD1. CDR3 length: 15 residues. The V gene end was trimmed by 0 bases and the J gene end by 2 bases; junction bases not matched to a gene: 1. Germline CDR1 SGDLS, CDR2 YYNGEE. In nucleotides, the CDR3 is TGTGCCAGCAGCGTAGAGGACAGGGGGCCCTACGAGCAGTACTTC. It codes for CASSVEDRGPYEQYF. The variable domain in full, with the rest retrieved from reference TRBV9 and TRBJ2-7, is DSGVTQTPKHLITATGQRVTLRCSPRSGDLSVYWYQQSLDQGLQFLIQYYNGEERAKGNILERFSAQQFPDLHSELNLSSLELGDSALYFCASSVEDRGPYEQYFGPGTRLTVT.

This clone was seen only once. V usage is TRBV7-9 and J usage is TRBJ2-7; 10 nucleotides line up with TRBD1. This CDR3 comprises 14 residues. V was pared by 1 base and J by 6 bases, with 3 bases of the junction left unmatched. Germline V lookup: CDR1 SEHNR, CDR2 FQNEAQ (reference sequence). CDR3 amino acids: CASSLGQGAGEQYF. DNA of the CDR3: TGTGCCAGCAGCTTAGGACAGGGGGCTGGCGAGCAGTACTTC.

This clone was seen a single time. The chain links TRBV7-8 to TRBJ2-2, with 9 positions matching TRBD1. CDR1 SGHVS and CDR2 FQNEAQ come from the germline V gene. The CDR3 is 15 residues long. The J segment lost 2 bases and the V segment lost 6 bases, leaving 4 bases of the junction unmatched. The CDR3 nucleotides are TGTGCCAGCAGGCCGGGACAGGGTAACACCGGGGAGCTGTTTTTT. Translation gives CASRPGQGNTGELFF.

V gene TRBV5-1 combines with J gene TRBJ2-2; no firm D call. Germline lookup yields CDR1 SGHRS and CDR2 YFSETQ. V shed 4 bases and J shed 6 bases, with 16 bases lying between them. CDR3 length: 15 amino acids. The CDR3 reads CASSPTPATPGELFF. The CDR3, as DNA: TGCGCCAGCAGCCCCACTCCCGCCACTCCCGGGGAGCTGTTTTTT.

The chain links TRBV7-2 to TRBJ1-2, with D maybe TRBD1 (6 bases). CDR1 and CDR2 from the germline V gene are SGHTA and FQGNSA. The CDR3 consists of 16 residues. V lost 3 bases and J 2 bases, leaving 16 bases between the germline ends. The DNA of the CDR3 is TGTGCCAGCAGCTTCGCGGGGGGGGGCCTGAACTATGGCTACACCTTC. It is translated as CASSFAGGGLNYGYTF.

The rearrangement links TRBV21-1 to TRBJ1-2; TRBD1 is the table's D call and was not checked against the DNA. TRBV21-1 represents a pseudogene. CDR3 length: 14 amino acids. Written as DNA, the CDR3 is TGTGCCAGCAGCTCACAGAAATGTAACTATGGCTACACCTTC. The encoded protein is CASSSQKCNYGYTF.

The rearrangement links TRBV19 to TRBJ1-1; the D is unclear. Trimming cost V 3 bases and J 0 bases, with 11 bases left between them. The CDR3 consists of 15 residues. The germline CDR1 and CDR2 sequences are LNHDA and SQIVND (reference sequence). DNA for the CDR3: TGTGCCAGTAGTATCCCGAACAAGATGAACACTGAAGCTTTCTTT. As protein: CASSIPNKMNTEAFF.

The rearrangement uses TRBV28 and TRBJ2-2, with 8 nucleotides matching TRBD1. The CDR3 is 14 residues long. V was pared by 9 bases and J by 3 bases, with 6 bases of the junction left unmatched. The germline V gene encodes CDR1 MDHEN and CDR2 SYDVKM. CDR3 bases: TGTGCCAGTTCAGGGGGCGTAGACACCGGGGAGCTGTTTTTT. This codes for CASSGGVDTGELFF.

This clone was detected a few times. The V and J genes are TRBV2 and TRBJ1-2; no reliable D call. CDR1 and CDR2 (germline): SNHLY, FYNNEI. This CDR3 has 12 amino acids. V shed 6 bases and J shed 1 base, with 6 bases lying between them. The CDR3 reads CASRRYNYGYTF. In nucleotides, the CDR3 is TGTGCCAGCAGGCGGTATAACTATGGCTACACCTTC.

This clone was counted a single time. The J gene is TRBJ2-1, the V gene TRBV4-1; D gene ambiguous. Germline V lookup: CDR1 MGHRA, CDR2 YSYEKL. The CDR3 is 14 residues long. V was pared by 0 bases and J by 0 bases, with 3 bases between. CDR3 region: CASSQDFSYNEQFF. Written as DNA, the CDR3 is TGCGCCAGCAGCCAAGACTTCTCCTACAATGAGCAGTTCTTC.

The rearrangement joins TRBV3-1 (or the pseudogene TRBV3-2) to TRBJ1-1; 12 nucleotides align to TRBD1. V was pared by 6 bases and J by 5 bases, with 10 bases of the junction left unmatched. Per germline, CDR1 LGHDT and CDR2 YNNKEL (reference sequence). The CDR3 runs to 16 residues. The CDR3 region is CASSRGDRGLWTEAFF. The CDR3 nucleotides are TGTGCCAGCAGTCGGGGGGACAGGGGGCTTTGGACTGAAGCTTTCTTT.

This clone was observed a handful of times. The CDR3 DNA follows: TGTGCCAGCAGCTTTCGGACTAGCGGGGGGACGGTAATAAATGAGCAGTTCTTC. Amino acids: CASSFRTSGGTVINEQFF. This chain joins TRBV7-8 and TRBJ2-1, with 14 bases that match TRBD2. This CDR3 is built from 18 residues. Unmatched junction bases numbered 11, after V lost 3 bases and J lost 7 bases. The germline V gene has CDR1 SGHVS and CDR2 FQNEAQ.

The chain uses TRBV27 and TRBJ2-3, with 7 bases aligning to TRBD2. The germline gives CDR1 MNHEY, CDR2 SMNVEV (reference sequence). This CDR3 has 15 residues. V dropped 1 base and J dropped 1; count of bases not matched to a gene: 2. This CDR3 reads CASSLWSGGTDTQYF. CDR3 nucleotide sequence: TGTGCCAGCAGTTTATGGAGCGGGGGCACAGATACGCAGTATTTT.

The CDR3 loop reads CASSGRQGPSSPLHF. The CDR3 DNA reads TGTGCCAGCAGCGGGAGACAGGGACCAAGTTCACCCCTCCACTTT. The chain uses TRBV5-4 and TRBJ1-6; 7 nucleotides align to TRBD1. Germline-derived CDR1 and CDR2 are SGHNT and YYREEE (reference sequence). V lost 4 bases and J lost 9; bases outside the gene matches: 10. The CDR3 has 15 amino acids.

The chain links TRBV14 to TRBJ2-3; D gene uncertain. Germline CDR1 is SGHDN and CDR2 is FVKESK. Between the trimmed V and J ends, which lost 4 bases and 4 bases, there was a span of 6 bases. The length of the CDR3 is 12 residues. The CDR3 bases are TGTGCCAGCAGCCCCTACGCAGATACGCAGTATTTT. This encodes CASSPYADTQYF.

This chain joins TRBV12-3 or TRBV12-4 and TRBJ1-5, with TRBD1 as a possible D gene (6 bases). The CDR3 extends over 13 amino acids. Trimming stripped 3 bases from V and 6 bases from J, with 9 bases between. This CDR3 reads CASSFQGRQPQHF. CDR3 coding DNA: TGTGCCAGCAGTTTCCAGGGGCGTCAGCCCCAGCATTTT.